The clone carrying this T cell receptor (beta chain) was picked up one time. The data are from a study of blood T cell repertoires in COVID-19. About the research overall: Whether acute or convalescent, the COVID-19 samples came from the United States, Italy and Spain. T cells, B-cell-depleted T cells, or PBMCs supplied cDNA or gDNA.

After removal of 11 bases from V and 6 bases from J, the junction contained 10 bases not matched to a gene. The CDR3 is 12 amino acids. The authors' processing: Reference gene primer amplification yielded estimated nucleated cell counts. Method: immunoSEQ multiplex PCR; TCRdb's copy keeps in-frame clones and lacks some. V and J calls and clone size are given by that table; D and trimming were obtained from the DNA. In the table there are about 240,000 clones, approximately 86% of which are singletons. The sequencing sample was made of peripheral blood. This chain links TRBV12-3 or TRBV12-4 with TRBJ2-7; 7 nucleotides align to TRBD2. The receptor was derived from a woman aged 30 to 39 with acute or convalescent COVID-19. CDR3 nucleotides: TGTGCCGGGGGGGACCGCCGGGGCGAGCAGTACTTC. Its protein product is CAGGDRRGEQYF.